This passage covers 23 T cell receptor beta chains from one sample sequenced in a study of T cells in localized non-small cell lung cancer. Libraries were prepared by immunoSEQ multiplex PCR; TCRdb keeps only in-frame clonotypes and omits some of them. This sample has some 1,500 clones; 20% to 25% occur once, and the top ten carry roughly 8.7%. The material sequenced was normal lung tissue next to the tumor, taken before any cancer treatment. The receptors stem from a woman aged 40 to 75 with stage I lung adenocarcinoma.

The rearrangement links TRBV30 to TRBJ1-1, with 7 bases fitting TRBD1. The V gene's germline CDR1 is GTSNPN and CDR2 SVGIG (reference sequence). The J segment lost 2 bases and the V segment lost 4 bases, leaving 7 bases of the junction unmatched. This CDR3 has 14 amino acids. The CDR3 bases are TGTGCCTGGACCGACCAGGGGGTAAACACTGAAGCTTTCTTT. Amino acid sequence: CAWTDQGVNTEAFF. Based on the CDR3 plus reference TRBV30 and TRBJ1-1, the full variable domain is SQTIHQWPATLVQPVGSPLSLECTVEGTSNPNLYWYRQAAGRGLQLLFYSVGIGQISSEVPQNLSASRPQDRQFILSSKKLLLSDSGFYLCAWTDQGVNTEAFFGQGTRLTVV.

The rearrangement uses TRBV4-1 and TRBJ1-6; TRBD1 might be the D (6 bases). The germline CDR1 and CDR2 sequences are MGHRA and YSYEKL. With 0 bases removed from V and 8 bases from J, the gap between germline ends came to 14 bases. The CDR3 has 16 residues. The CDR3 nucleotides read TGCGCCAGCAGCCAAGATATCGGGGGCTCGGATTCACCCCTCCACTTT. This encodes CASSQDIGGSDSPLHF.

The chain joins TRBV9 to TRBJ2-3, with unresolved D. V dropped 5 bases and J dropped 2 bases, with 12 bases sitting between them. Germline V gives CDR1 SGDLS, CDR2 YYNGEE. This CDR3 region has 14 residues. The CDR3 protein is CASSLTKLTDTQYF. The CDR3 DNA reads as TGTGCCAGCAGTCTGACAAAGCTCACAGATACGCAGTATTTT.

The chain combines TRBV28 with TRBJ1-1; TRBD1 might be the D (6 bases). This CDR3 has 14 residues. Germline V lookup: CDR1 MDHEN, CDR2 SYDVKM. Trimming pared 2 bases from V and 1 base from J, leaving 8 bases between. CDR3 region: CASSLPTGNTEAFF. As DNA, the CDR3 is TGTGCCAGCAGTTTACCGACAGGGAACACTGAAGCTTTCTTT.

CDR3 sequence: CASSESGAGGYTF. CDR3 in DNA: TGTGCCAGCAGTGAGTCCGGGGCCGGCGGCTACACCTTC. The chain couples TRBV25-1 to TRBJ1-2, with a possible D match to TRBD1 (5 bases). This CDR3 spans 13 amino acids. V lost 3 bases and J 8 bases, leaving 13 bases between the germline ends. Germline V gives CDR1 MGHDK, CDR2 SYGVNS.

The chain joins TRBV19 to TRBJ1-5, with no clear D. Germline CDR1 reads LNHDA; CDR2 reads SQIVND (reference sequence). The CDR3 length is 15 residues. V was clipped by 8 bases and J by 0 bases, with 14 bases between them. The CDR3 is CASRTGWGSNQPQHF. The CDR3 DNA reads as TGTGCCAGTCGGACCGGATGGGGTAGCAATCAGCCCCAGCATTTT.

This clone has more than one count but fewer than ten. The chain employs TRBV11-3 and TRBJ1-5, with a weak D call TRBD1 (6 bases). Deletions cut 6 bases from V and 7 bases from J, with 16 bases between. The CDR3 consists of 14 residues. Germline V gives CDR1 SGHNT, CDR2 YENEEA. The CDR3 region has the DNA TGTGCCAGCAGTCAAACAGGGATGGGACAGCCCCAGCATTTT. It translates to CASSQTGMGQPQHF.

The chain joins TRBV18 to TRBJ1-1, with D uncertain. This CDR3 has 13 residues. Germline loops: CDR1 KGHSH, CDR2 LQKENI. V was shortened by 2 bases and J by 2 bases, with 6 bases between the two germline ends. The CDR3 loop reads CASSPNRNTEAFF. In DNA form, the CDR3 reads TGTGCCAGCTCACCAAATCGAAACACTGAAGCTTTCTTT.

This clone was found a few times. The genes are TRBV28 and TRBJ1-1; D is unresolved. In germline, CDR1 is MDHEN, CDR2 SYDVKM. Between the trimmed V and J ends, which lost 3 bases and 4 bases, there was a span of 12 bases. The CDR3 is 14 amino acids. CDR3 protein: CASSLSGVRTEAFF. The CDR3 DNA is TGTGCCAGCAGTTTGTCGGGAGTCCGCACTGAAGCTTTCTTT.

This chain uses TRBV18 with TRBJ1-1; TRBD1 might be the D (5 bases). The CDR3 consists of 13 residues. V was clipped by 4 bases and J by 5 bases, with 11 bases between them. CDR1 is KGHSH and CDR2 is LQKENI in the germline V gene. This CDR3 reads CASSLAGGTEAFF. CDR3 bases: TGTGCCAGCTCACTCGCTGGGGGGACTGAAGCTTTCTTT.

V and J are TRBV5-1 and TRBJ2-2; 8 nucleotides agree with TRBD2. Germline CDR1 and CDR2: SGHRS and YFSETQ. After removal of 0 bases from V and 5 bases from J, the junction contained 3 bases not matched to a gene. The length of the CDR3 is 15 residues. The CDR3 bases are TGCGCCAGCAGCTTGGCCGGGGGGGAGACCGGGGAGCTGTTTTTT. Translating gives CASSLAGGETGELFF.

V usage is TRBV18 and J usage is TRBJ2-5; the D is unclear. V lost 5 bases to trimming and J lost 4 bases, with 8 bases between them. The length of the CDR3 is 12 residues. Germline V gives CDR1 KGHSH, CDR2 LQKENI. The CDR3 reads CASSNGPETQYF. CDR3 DNA sequence: TGTGCCAGCTCAAATGGGCCAGAGACCCAGTACTTC. Drawing the rest from reference TRBV18 and TRBJ2-5, the complete variable domain is NAGVMQNPRHLVRRRGQEARLRCSPMKGHSHVYWYRQLPEEGLKFMVYLQKENIIDESGMPKERFSAEFPKEGPSILRIQQVVRGDSAAYFCASSNGPETQYFGPGTRLLVL.

By frequency in the sample, this clone is medium-sized (0.01 to 0.1%). The CDR3 sequence: CASSPQPGQGYNEQFF. Written as DNA, the CDR3 is TGTGCCAGCAGCCCCCAACCGGGACAGGGATACAATGAGCAGTTCTTC. The chain carries TRBV11-3 and TRBJ2-1, with 9 bases aligning to TRBD1. Per germline, CDR1 SGHNT and CDR2 YENEEA. The CDR3 runs to 16 residues. V shed 5 bases and J 4 bases; nucleotides not matched to a gene: 9.

In its sample, this clone is large. The CDR3 spells CASSLGGLGEKLFF. In DNA form, the CDR3 reads TGTGCCAGCAGCTTAGGGGGGCTGGGTGAAAAACTGTTTTTT. J is TRBJ1-4 and V is TRBV11-3; maybe TRBD1 (6 bases). This CDR3 has 14 residues. V dropped 1 base and J dropped 7 bases, with 10 bases sitting between them. Germline CDR1 is SGHNT and CDR2 is YENEEA.

In this sample, this clone is medium-sized (0.01 to 0.1%). This chain connects TRBV6-8 to TRBJ1-6, with D hard to call. CDR3 length: 14 residues. Germline V gene sequence: CDR1 MNHGY, CDR2 SAAAGT. Trimming left V 6 bases short and J 7 bases short, with 13 bases between. The CDR3 DNA sequence: TGTGCCAGCAGGCAGGAGGGCCAAAATTCACCCCTCCACTTT. Its protein is CASRQEGQNSPLHF.

This clone was detected a few times. This rearrangement joins TRBV14 to TRBJ1-4; TRBD1 matches at 9 bases. The length of the CDR3 is 15 residues. Germline loops: CDR1 SGHDN, CDR2 FVKESK. Trimming removed 3 bases from V and 7 bases from J; junction bases left unmatched: 6. CDR3 in amino acids: CASSQAGTGTEKLFF. The CDR3 DNA is TGTGCCAGCAGCCAGGCCGGGACAGGGACTGAAAAACTGTTTTTT.

V usage is TRBV10-3 and J usage is TRBJ1-6; no definite D call. V lost 0 bases, J lost 4 bases, and 16 bases lay in between. Per the germline V gene, CDR1 is ENHRY and CDR2 is SYGVKD. The CDR3 runs to 18 residues. The CDR3 region is CAISESTRAKGYNSPLHF. CDR3 DNA sequence: TGTGCCATCAGTGAGTCGACGAGGGCCAAGGGATATAATTCACCCCTCCACTTT.

J is TRBJ2-3 and V is TRBV19, with 9 bases aligning to TRBD1. Germline CDR1 and CDR2: LNHDA and SQIVND (reference sequence). V was pared by 7 bases and J by 6 bases, with 8 bases of the junction left unmatched. This CDR3 comprises 14 residues. In DNA form, the CDR3 reads TGTGCCAGTAAGAGGGACAGGGTTGCGGATACGCAGTATTTT. This encodes CASKRDRVADTQYF.

This clone was seen only a few times. The rearrangement uses TRBV6-8 and TRBJ1-5; D gene ambiguous. Looked up from germline, CDR1 is MNHGY and CDR2 is SAAAGT. This CDR3 is built from 12 residues. The ends were cut back, 2 bases at V and 9 bases at J, with 8 bases in the middle. CDR3 residues: CASSYGGPPQHF. The CDR3 DNA is TGTGCCAGCAGTTACGGAGGGCCGCCCCAGCATTTT.

V usage is TRBV19 and J usage is TRBJ2-3, with 9 bases aligning to TRBD1. This CDR3 contains 14 residues. The ends lost 7 bases at V and 2 bases at J; junction bases unmatched: 4. Germline CDR1 and CDR2: LNHDA and SQIVND (reference sequence). CDR3 sequence (DNA): TGTGCCAGTACGGACAGGGGTCCCACAGATACGCAGTATTTT. Its translation is CASTDRGPTDTQYF.

The DNA for the CDR3 is TGCGCCAGCGTTCAGGGTTCGTGGGGTAACACTGAAGCTTTCTTT. Protein product: CASVQGSWGNTEAFF. This sequence joins TRBV5-1 and TRBJ1-1; D possibly corresponds to TRBD1 (5 bases). The CDR3 is 15 amino acids. Trimming took 7 bases from V and 2 from J, leaving 18 bases between them. Looked up from germline, CDR1 is SGHRS and CDR2 is YFSETQ.

This clone was observed a handful of times. J is TRBJ1-6 and V is TRBV19, with a possible D match to TRBD1 (6 bases). Trimming pared 5 bases from V and 5 bases from J, leaving 22 bases between. Germline CDR1 LNHDA, CDR2 SQIVND (reference sequence). The CDR3 length is 18 residues. Written as DNA, the CDR3 is TGTGCCAGTAGTCAAATCCCCGGCCAGGGGCTAAATAATTCACCCCTCCACTTT. Translating gives CASSQIPGQGLNNSPLHF.

This clone is deemed medium-sized. The V and J genes are TRBV11-3 and TRBJ2-7; 8 positions match TRBD2. This CDR3 is built from 16 residues. The germline V gene has CDR1 SGHNT and CDR2 YENEEA. V shed 0 bases and J 6 bases; nucleotides not matched to a gene: 10. CDR3 coding DNA: TGTGCCAGCAGCTTAGATCGGGCGGGGGGCTTCGGCGAGCAGTACTTC. This encodes CASSLDRAGGFGEQYF.